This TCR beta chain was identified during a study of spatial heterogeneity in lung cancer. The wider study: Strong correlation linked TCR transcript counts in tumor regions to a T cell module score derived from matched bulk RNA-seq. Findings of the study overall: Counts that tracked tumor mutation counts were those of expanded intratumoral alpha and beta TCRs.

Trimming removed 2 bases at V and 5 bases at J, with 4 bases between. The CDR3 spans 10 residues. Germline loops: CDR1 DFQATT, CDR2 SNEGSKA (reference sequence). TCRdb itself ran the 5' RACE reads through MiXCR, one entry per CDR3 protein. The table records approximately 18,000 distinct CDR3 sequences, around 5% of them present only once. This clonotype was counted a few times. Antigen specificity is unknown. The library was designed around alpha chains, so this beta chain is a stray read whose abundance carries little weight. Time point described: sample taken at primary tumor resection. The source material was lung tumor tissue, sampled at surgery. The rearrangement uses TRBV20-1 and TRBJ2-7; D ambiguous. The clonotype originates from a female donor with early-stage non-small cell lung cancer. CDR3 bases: TGCAGTGCTAGAAAGAACGAGCAGTACTTC. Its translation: CSARKNEQYF.